The 21 T cell receptor beta chains in this list originate from one sample, sequenced in a study of graft-versus-host responses after intestinal transplantation. Their cognate antigens are unknown. The table came from immunoSEQ multiplex PCR; TCRdb's copy has only in-frame clones and leaves some out. The sample includes almost 40,000 clones, about 95% of them seen just once. The sample was unstimulated CD8+ T cells sorted from spleen or lymph node cells, taken before transplant. The receptors shown here come from a human donor who was the organ donor for an intestinal transplant.

V and J are TRBV7-9 and TRBJ1-1; possibly TRBD1 for D (5 bases). The CDR3 extends over 13 amino acids. CDR1 SEHNR and CDR2 FQNEAQ come from the germline V gene (reference sequence). Trimming took off 7 bases at V and 0 bases at J, with 9 bases between the two ends. CDR3 coding DNA: TGTGCCAGCACTGACAGCATGAACACTGAAGCTTTCTTT. It yields the protein CASTDSMNTEAFF.

The chain couples TRBV28 to TRBJ1-3; the D is unclear. The germline gives CDR1 MDHEN, CDR2 SYDVKM. V lost 4 bases to trimming and J lost 0 bases, with 4 bases between them. The CDR3 runs 13 residues. The CDR3, as DNA: TGTGCCAGCAGTTCGATCTCTGGAAACACCATATATTTT. It codes for CASSSISGNTIYF.

The chain uses TRBV27 and TRBJ1-2; D might be TRBD1 (5 bases). Trimming took 0 bases from V and 6 from J, leaving 26 bases between them. Germline values: CDR1 MNHEY, CDR2 SMNVEV (reference sequence). The length of the CDR3 is 19 residues. CDR3 loop: CASSLSLPGPGPSINGYTF. For the CDR3, the DNA is TGTGCCAGCAGTTTATCCCTTCCGGGACCGGGTCCATCAATAAATGGCTACACCTTC.

This clone was picked up one time. The rearrangement joins TRBV9 to TRBJ2-7; D gene uncertain. The length of the CDR3 is 13 residues. The ends were cut back, 1 base at V and 6 bases at J, with 11 bases in the middle. Germline CDR1 and CDR2: SGDLS and YYNGEE. The CDR3 loop reads CASSVNPVAEQYF. CDR3 nucleotides: TGTGCCAGCAGCGTAAACCCGGTGGCCGAGCAGTACTTC.

The rearrangement links TRBV4-3 to TRBJ1-1, with D unclear. V lost 0 bases and J lost 0, with 14 bases in between. The V gene's germline CDR1 is LGHNA and CDR2 YSLEER. The CDR3 runs 17 residues. As DNA, the CDR3 is TGCGCCAGCAGCCAAGATCTTCAGAGGTTCATGAACACTGAAGCTTTCTTT. It specifies CASSQDLQRFMNTEAFF.

This sequence joins TRBV6-4 and TRBJ2-3; 10 bases fit TRBD1. V lost 2 bases and J lost 1; bases outside the gene matches: 0. This CDR3 is built from 15 residues. Germline loops: CDR1 MRHNA, CDR2 SNTAGT. The CDR3 sequence is CASSDGTGGTDTQYF. The CDR3 DNA sequence: TGTGCCAGCAGTGACGGGACAGGGGGCACAGATACGCAGTATTTT.

The V call is TRBV30, the J call TRBJ2-2; TRBD2 matches 8 bases. Germline V lookup: CDR1 GTSNPN, CDR2 SVGIG (reference sequence). The CDR3 loop spans 16 amino acids. J lost 4 bases, V lost 0 bases, and 7 bases had no gene match. CDR3: CAWSVLERGFTGELFF. CDR3 sequence (DNA): TGTGCCTGGAGTGTACTTGAGCGGGGGTTCACCGGGGAGCTGTTTTTT.

As DNA, the CDR3 is TGTGCCAGCAGCCTCCTCACAGTTACCTACGAGCAGTACTTC. It yields the protein CASSLLTVTYEQYF. This rearrangement joins TRBV7-8 to TRBJ2-7, with D unresolved. The CDR3 has 14 residues. V was trimmed by 5 bases and J by 2 bases, leaving 13 bases between them. The germline gives CDR1 SGHVS, CDR2 FQNEAQ.

V gene TRBV6-4 combines with J gene TRBJ2-1; 12 nucleotides align to TRBD1. The germline gives CDR1 MRHNA, CDR2 SNTAGT. The CDR3 is 18 residues long. J lost 7 bases, V lost 4 bases, and 14 bases had no gene match. Here the CDR3 reads CASSAGTGGYPGQNEQFF. For the CDR3, the DNA is TGTGCCAGCAGTGCTGGGACAGGGGGCTATCCAGGCCAAAATGAGCAGTTCTTC.

This chain connects TRBV7-6 to TRBJ2-7; D may correspond to TRBD1 or TRBD2 (6 bases each). Germline lookup yields CDR1 SGHVS and CDR2 FNYEAQ. The CDR3 runs 15 residues. Trimming left V 4 bases short and J 3 bases short, with 16 bases between. CDR3 sequence: CASSSRGIGGYEQYF. CDR3 in DNA: TGTGCCAGCAGCTCCCGGGGGATAGGGGGCTACGAGCAGTACTTC.

The V and J genes are TRBV21-1 and TRBJ2-7. TRBV21-1 is a known pseudogene. The CDR3 totals 17 residues. The CDR3 DNA follows: TGTGCCAGCAGCTCACTTTGCCCACAGAGGAATGGAAACGAGCAGTACTTC. Translating it yields CASSSLCPQRNGNEQYF.

This chain links TRBV27 with TRBJ2-7; TRBD2 might be the D (5 bases). CDR1 MNHEY and CDR2 SMNVEV come from the germline V gene (reference sequence). Trimming took off 4 bases at V and 3 bases at J, with 19 bases between the two ends. The CDR3 totals 16 residues. The CDR3 bases are TGTGCCAGCAGTTCAAGTTCGGCGCCAGCGGTCTACGAGCAGTACTTC. Translated, it gives CASSSSSAPAVYEQYF.

The rearrangement uses TRBV28 and TRBJ2-1, with 8 bases that match TRBD1. Per the germline V gene, CDR1 is MDHEN and CDR2 is SYDVKM. V shed 7 bases and J 10 bases; nucleotides not matched to a gene: 15. The CDR3 is 15 amino acids. The CDR3 spells CASKYLQGVDGEQFF. The DNA of the CDR3 is TGTGCCAGCAAATACCTACAGGGGGTAGACGGGGAGCAGTTCTTC. Complete variable domain (other parts from reference TRBV28 and TRBJ2-1): DVKVTQSSRYLVKRTGEKVFLECVQDMDHENMFWYRQDPGLGLRLIYFSYDVKMKEKGDIPEGYSVSREKKERFSLILESASTNQTSMYLCASKYLQGVDGEQFFGPGTRLTVL.

The gene calls are TRBV11-3 and TRBJ2-3, with 7 bases matching TRBD2. CDR3 length equals 16 residues. Germline CDR1 reads SGHNT; CDR2 reads YENEEA. The V and J ends lost 4 bases and 2 bases, in that order; junction bases with no gene match: 9. CDR3 nucleotides: TGTGCCAGCAGCTCGCGGTTGGGGGGGTCCACAGATACGCAGTATTTT. This codes for CASSSRLGGSTDTQYF.

The CDR3 coding sequence is TGTGCCAGCAGCTTGGGACAGGGGGCATTAAATGAGCAGTTCTTC. Its translation is CASSLGQGALNEQFF. The chain joins TRBV5-5 to TRBJ2-1, with 10 bases identical to TRBD1. The J segment lost 7 bases and the V segment lost 0 bases, leaving 4 bases of the junction unmatched. This CDR3 is 15 amino acids long. CDR1 is SGHKS and CDR2 is YYEKEE in the germline V gene (reference sequence).

This clone was observed a single time. The rearrangement links TRBV20-1 to TRBJ1-3, with unresolved D. With 1 base removed from V and 4 bases from J, the gap between germline ends came to 2 bases. Per the germline V gene, CDR1 is DFQATT and CDR2 is SNEGSKA (reference sequence). This CDR3 has 11 amino acids. The CDR3 protein is CSARGGNTIYF. CDR3 coding DNA: TGCAGTGCTAGAGGGGGAAACACCATATATTTT.

The chain couples TRBV15 to TRBJ2-1; TRBD2 matches 13 bases. The CDR3 covers 15 residues. After removal of 0 bases from V and 7 bases from J, the junction contained 0 bases not matched to a gene. Germline CDR1 is LNHNV and CDR2 is YYDKDF (reference sequence). In nucleotides, the CDR3 is TGTGCCACCAGCAGAGAGGGACTAGCGGGGAATGAGCAGTTCTTC. Its translation: CATSREGLAGNEQFF.

The V and J genes are TRBV28 and TRBJ1-2; perhaps TRBD1 as D (5 bases). Germline V gene sequence: CDR1 MDHEN, CDR2 SYDVKM. The CDR3 has 15 amino acids. V gave up 4 bases and J gave up 8 bases, with 20 bases separating them. The CDR3 loop reads CASSSMGRTMGGYTF. As DNA, the CDR3 is TGTGCCAGCAGTTCAATGGGACGGACTATGGGGGGCTACACCTTC.

This chain connects TRBV5-4 to TRBJ2-2; 8 bases are shared with TRBD2. The CDR3 is 16 amino acids. Germline CDR1 is SGHNT and CDR2 is YYREEE (reference sequence). Unmatched junction bases numbered 9, after V lost 4 bases and J lost 4 bases. In nucleotides, the CDR3 is TGTGCCAGCAGCCCCCTAGCCGGGACTAGCACCGGGGAGCTGTTTTTT. Translating it yields CASSPLAGTSTGELFF.

The chain combines TRBV10-1 with TRBJ2-3, with TRBD1 matching over 9 bases. V shed 8 bases, J shed 2 bases, and the junction held 5 bases outside the gene matches. Germline-derived CDR1 and CDR2 are WNHNN and SYGVQD (reference sequence). The CDR3 contains 14 residues. The CDR3 DNA follows: TGCGCCAGCGGACAGGGGTCTTTCACAGATACGCAGTATTTT. Translating it yields CASGQGSFTDTQYF.

J is TRBJ1-2 and V is TRBV28, with 9 bases fitting TRBD1. Trimming removed 5 bases from V and 3 bases from J; junction bases left unmatched: 7. Per germline, CDR1 MDHEN and CDR2 SYDVKM. The CDR3 covers 15 residues. The CDR3 coding sequence is TGTGCCAGCAGTATCGACAGGGGGGCCCACTATGGCTACACCTTC. Protein: CASSIDRGAHYGYTF.